In this sample, the clone carrying this TCR beta chain turned up once. The sample comes from a study of CD8 T cells in Susac syndrome. Germline V gene lookup returns CDR1 SNHLY and CDR2 FYNNEI. CDR3 length: 14 amino acids. V gave up 6 bases and J gave up 6 bases; unmatched junction bases: 9. The sequenced target, TCR beta, came from blood CD8+ and CD4+ T cells. RNA in amounts of about 0.5 to 1 ug was reverse transcribed with random hexamers. TCRdb fed the immunoSEQ multiplex PCR reads into MiXCR, producing one record per CDR3 protein. The sample carries some 200,000 distinct CDR3 sequences, about 96% recorded once.

J is TRBJ1-2 and V is TRBV2, with 8 nucleotides matching TRBD1. This sequence originates from a human donor with multiple sclerosis. The material sequenced was CD4+ T cells from PBMCs. CDR3 protein: CASSDGQGLHGYTF. The CDR3, as DNA: TGTGCCAGCAGCGACGGACAGGGCCTACATGGCTACACCTTC.